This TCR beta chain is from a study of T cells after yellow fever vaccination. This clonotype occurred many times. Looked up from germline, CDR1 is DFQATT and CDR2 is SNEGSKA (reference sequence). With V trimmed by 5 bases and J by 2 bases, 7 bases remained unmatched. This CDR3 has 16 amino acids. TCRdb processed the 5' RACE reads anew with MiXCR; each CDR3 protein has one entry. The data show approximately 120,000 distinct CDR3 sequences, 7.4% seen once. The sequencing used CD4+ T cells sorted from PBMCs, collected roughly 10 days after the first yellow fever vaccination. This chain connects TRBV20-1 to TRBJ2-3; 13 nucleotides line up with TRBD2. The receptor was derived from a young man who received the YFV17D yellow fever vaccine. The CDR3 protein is CSASRTSGGPTDTQYF. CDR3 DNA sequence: TGCAGTGCTTCCCGGACTAGCGGGGGCCCCACAGATACGCAGTATTTT.